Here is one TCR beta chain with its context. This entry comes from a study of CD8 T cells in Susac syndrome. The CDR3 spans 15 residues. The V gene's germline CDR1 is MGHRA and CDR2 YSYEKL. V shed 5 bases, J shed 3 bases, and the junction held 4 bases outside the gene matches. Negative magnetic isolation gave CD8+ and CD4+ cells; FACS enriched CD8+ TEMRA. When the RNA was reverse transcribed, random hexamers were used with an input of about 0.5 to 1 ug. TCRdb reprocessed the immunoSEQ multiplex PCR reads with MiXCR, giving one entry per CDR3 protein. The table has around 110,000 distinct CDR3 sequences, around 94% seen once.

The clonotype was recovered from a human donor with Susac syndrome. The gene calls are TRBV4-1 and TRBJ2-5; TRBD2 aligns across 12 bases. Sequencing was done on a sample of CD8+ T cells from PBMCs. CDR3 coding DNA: TGCGCCAGCAGCTGGCCTAGCGGGGGGGAAGAGACCCAGTACTTC. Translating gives CASSWPSGGEETQYF.